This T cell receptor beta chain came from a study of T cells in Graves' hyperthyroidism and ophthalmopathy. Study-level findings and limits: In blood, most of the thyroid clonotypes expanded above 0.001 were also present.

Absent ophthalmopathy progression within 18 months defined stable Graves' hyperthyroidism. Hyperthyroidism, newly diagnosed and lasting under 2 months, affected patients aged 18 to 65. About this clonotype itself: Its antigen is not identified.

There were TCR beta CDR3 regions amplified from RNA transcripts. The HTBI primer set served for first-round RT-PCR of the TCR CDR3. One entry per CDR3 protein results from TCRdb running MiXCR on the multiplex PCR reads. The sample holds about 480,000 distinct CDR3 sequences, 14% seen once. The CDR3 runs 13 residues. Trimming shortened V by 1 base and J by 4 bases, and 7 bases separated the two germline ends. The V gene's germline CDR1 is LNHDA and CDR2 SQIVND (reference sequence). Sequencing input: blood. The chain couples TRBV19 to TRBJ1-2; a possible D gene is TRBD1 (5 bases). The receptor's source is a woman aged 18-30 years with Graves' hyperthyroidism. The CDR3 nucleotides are TGTGCCAGTAGTATAGGACAGCCCTATGGCTACACCTTC. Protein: CASSIGQPYGYTF. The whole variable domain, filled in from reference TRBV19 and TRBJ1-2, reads DGGITQSPKYLFRKEGQNVTLSCEQNLNHDAMYWYRQDPGQGLRLIYYSQIVNDFQKGDIAEGYSVSREKKESFPLTVTSAQKNPTAFYLCASSIGQPYGYTFGSGTRLTVV.